One T cell receptor beta chain is described in this entry. The sample is drawn from a study of immune cell composition in non-small cell lung cancer. Trimming took 5 bases from V and 1 from J; bases not matched to a gene: 5. Germline V lookup: CDR1 SGHAT, CDR2 FQDESV (reference sequence). This CDR3 contains 15 residues. Profiled with immunoSEQ multiplex PCR; TCRdb holds only in-frame clones, not every one. The sample shows 3,000 or so clones, roughly four fifths of them seen only once. The rearrangement links TRBV11-1 to TRBJ1-1, with 9 bases matching TRBD1. The sequenced sample consisted of lung tumor tissue. The TCR originated in a human donor with non-small cell lung cancer. The CDR3 sequence is CASSPQGAGNTEAFF. The CDR3 DNA reads as TGTGCCAGCAGCCCACAGGGGGCTGGGAACACTGAAGCTTTCTTT.